The 5 T cell receptor beta chains below were found in one sample sequenced in a study of cytomegalovirus exposure and HLA in healthy donors. The PCR made use of 60 Vbeta and 13 Jbeta primers. The assay was immunoSEQ multiplex PCR, and TCRdb's table has in-frame clones only and misses some. The data show roughly 140,000 clones, with roughly 80% seen just once and roughly 4.3% held by the top ten. The sample was PBMCs. These receptors were obtained from a woman aged 40 to 55 in good health and CMV-seropositive.

The chain carries TRBV30 and TRBJ2-7, with D unclear. CDR1 and CDR2 (germline): GTSNPN, SVGIG (reference sequence). V lost 2 bases and J 1 base, leaving 6 bases between the germline ends. The CDR3 spans 12 residues. This CDR3 is CAWSPGSYEQYF. For the CDR3, the DNA is TGTGCCTGGAGTCCAGGATCCTACGAGCAGTACTTC.

The V call is TRBV21-1, the J call TRBJ2-6; TRBD2, the table's D call, was not compared with the DNA. TRBV21-1 is tagged as a pseudogene. The CDR3 spans 17 residues. CDR3 DNA: TGTGCCAGCAGCAACCGGGATCCCGTCTCTGGGGCCAACGTCCTGACTTTC. It yields the protein CASSNRDPVSGANVLTF.

This rearrangement joins TRBV6-1 to TRBJ1-4; 7 bases map to TRBD1. The V segment lost 5 bases and the J segment 7 bases; nucleotides outside the gene matches: 4. The germline V gene encodes CDR1 MNHNS and CDR2 SASEGT. The CDR3 has 13 amino acids. CDR3 in amino acids: CASSLGGLEKLFF. The CDR3 DNA sequence: TGTGCCAGCAGTTTAGGGGGCCTTGAAAAACTGTTTTTT.

The gene calls are TRBV29-1 and TRBJ2-5, with TRBD1 matching 8 bases. V shed 7 bases, J shed 7 bases, and the junction held 11 bases outside the gene matches. The CDR3 is 13 amino acids. Germline lookup yields CDR1 SQVTM and CDR2 ANQGSEA. Here the CDR3 reads CSAAGQGGGTQYF. In DNA, the CDR3 is TGCAGCGCCGCCGGACAGGGCGGCGGGACCCAGTACTTC.

The gene calls are TRBV4-1 and TRBJ1-6; 9 bases map to TRBD1. This CDR3 contains 18 residues. J was trimmed by 7 bases and V by 4 bases; bases with no gene match: 14. Germline V lookup: CDR1 MGHRA, CDR2 YSYEKL. The chain's CDR3 is CASSPPKWTQGANSPLHF. CDR3 in DNA: TGCGCCAGCAGCCCCCCTAAGTGGACACAGGGGGCGAATTCACCCCTCCACTTT.